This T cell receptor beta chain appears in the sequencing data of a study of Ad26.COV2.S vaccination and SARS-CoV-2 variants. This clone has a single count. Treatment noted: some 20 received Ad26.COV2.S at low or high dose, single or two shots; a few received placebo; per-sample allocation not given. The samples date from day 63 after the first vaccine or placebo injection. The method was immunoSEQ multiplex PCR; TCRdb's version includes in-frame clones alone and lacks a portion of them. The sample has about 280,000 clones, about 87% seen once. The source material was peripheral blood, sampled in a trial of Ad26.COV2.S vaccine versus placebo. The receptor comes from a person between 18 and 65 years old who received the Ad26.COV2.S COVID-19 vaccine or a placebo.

CDR3 sequence: CASSLERNEQFF. CDR3 in DNA: TGTGCCAGCAGCTTAGAGAGGAATGAGCAGTTCTTC. The chain uses TRBV11-2 and TRBJ2-1; D is unresolved. CDR3 length equals 12 residues. The ends were cut back, 0 bases at V and 7 bases at J, with 4 bases in the middle. Looked up from germline, CDR1 is SGHAT and CDR2 is FQNNGV.